The present T cell receptor beta chain was sequenced within a study of blood T cell repertoires in COVID-19. Across the whole study: Acute and convalescent COVID-19 samples came from the United States, Italy and Spain.

Germline values: CDR1 LNHDA, CDR2 SQIVND (reference sequence). The CDR3 covers 16 residues. V lost 4 bases and J lost 9, with 22 bases in between. Original data processing: Using reference gene primer amplification, nucleated cell counts were estimated. Profiled with immunoSEQ multiplex PCR; TCRdb holds only in-frame clones, not every one. That table gives V, J and clone size, and the DNA gave D and trimming. The sample has about 100,000 clones; approximately 81% are singletons. The source of this sequence is a human donor in a cohort sampled during active COVID-19. Material for sequencing was peripheral blood. The V call is TRBV19, the J call TRBJ1-5; D call uncertain. The CDR3 sequence is CASSTGRYPDIGPQHF. The CDR3 coding sequence is TGTGCCAGTAGTACTGGGAGGTACCCTGATATCGGGCCCCAGCATTTT.